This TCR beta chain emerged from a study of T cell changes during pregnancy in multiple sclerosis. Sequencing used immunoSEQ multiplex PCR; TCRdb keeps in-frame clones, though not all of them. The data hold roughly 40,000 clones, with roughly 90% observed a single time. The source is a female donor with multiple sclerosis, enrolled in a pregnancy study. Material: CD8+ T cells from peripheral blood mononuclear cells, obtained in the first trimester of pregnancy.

CDR3 amino acids: CASSVEDPGTVFNSPLHF. The CDR3 coding sequence is TGTGCCAGCAGCGTAGAGGATCCCGGGACAGTTTTTAATTCACCCCTCCACTTT. The J gene is TRBJ1-6, the V gene TRBV9; 7 bases are shared with TRBD1. V dropped 0 bases and J dropped 6; count of bases not matched to a gene: 12. Germline CDR1 is SGDLS and CDR2 is YYNGEE. This CDR3 comprises 18 residues.